This T cell receptor (beta chain) was obtained from a study of shared clonotypes between healthy human individuals. In the study overall: A donor's plate count was three for CD4 naive and three for CD4 memory; CD8 naive had two and CD8 memory one.

Several immunoSEQ plates received, in even portions, the genomic DNA of each subset. Replicate PCRs for sorted subsets used approximately 220 ng DNA; this equaled tens of thousands of T cell genomes. Repertoires were generated with immunoSEQ multiplex PCR, while TCRdb's copy carries only in-frame clones and drops some. The profile shows 950,000 to 1,300,000 clones, about three quarters of them singletons. Sequenced input: memory CD4+ T cells sorted from blood. The subset denotes: CD45RA-negative fraction. The sequence came from a man aged 18-30 years in good health.

CDR3: CASSLALSWGSDTQYF. CDR3 nucleotides: TGTGCCAGCAGCCTCGCACTAAGCTGGGGATCAGATACGCAGTATTTT. The V and J genes are TRBV7-2 and TRBJ2-3; D gene ambiguous. V dropped 5 bases and J dropped 4 bases, with 19 bases sitting between them. The V gene's germline CDR1 is SGHTA and CDR2 FQGNSA. The length of the CDR3 is 16 residues. Together with reference TRBV7-2 and TRBJ2-3, the CDR3 gives the full variable domain: GAGVSQSPSNKVTEKGKDVELRCDPISGHTALYWYRQSLGQGLEFLIYFQGNSAPDKSGLPSDRFSAERTGGSVSTLTIQRTQQEDSAVYLCASSLALSWGSDTQYFGPGTRLTVL.